This T cell receptor (beta chain) derives from a study of blood T cells in healthy people across ages. Remarks on this clonotype: Its target is not known.

Per sample, a minimum of 7 million PBMCs were isolated. Primers used in a second PCR of about 7 to 12 cycles were a sample-barcoded 5' primer and a J-beta primer mix. Using its own MiXCR run on the 5' RACE reads, TCRdb lists one record per CDR3 protein. Counted here are 700,000 to 950,000 distinct CDR3 sequences, more than 45% occurring once; the ten biggest clones make up approximately 23%. J gave up 3 bases and V 1 base, and 3 bases lay outside the gene matches. The CDR3 is 15 residues long. Germline assignment: CDR1 SNHLY and CDR2 FYNNEI. Study-level findings and limits: There was no known CMV status for donors, so expanded clonotype changes were possibly confounded. More naive CD4+ cells and higher diversity marked long-lived donors relative to aged donors.

Source material: blood. The genes are TRBV2 and TRBJ2-3, with TRBD2 identical over 8 bases. This TCR was recovered from a man under 40 in good health. As DNA, the CDR3 is TGTGCCAGCAGTGAAGGACTAGCGATGACAGATACGCAGTATTTT. Translation: CASSEGLAMTDTQYF.